These 25 T cell receptor beta chains were sequenced from one sample in a study of T cell repertoires in cytomegalovirus infection. These TCRs' antigens remain unknown. MiXCR, applied by TCRdb to the reads, yields one record per CDR3 protein. The sample includes over 100,000 distinct CDR3 sequences, about 30% of them seen just once. The specimen comprised CD8+ T cells from cultured PBMCs, sampled from culture after CMV antigen stimulation. All receptors derive from a human donor in good health (CMV status not recorded). Some clones in this sample may be carry-over from other donors' samples.

This clonotype was picked up a small number of times. The V and J genes are TRBV7-3 and TRBJ2-1; 9 bases align to TRBD1. J was trimmed by 9 bases and V by 5 bases; bases with no gene match: 11. The CDR3 spans 15 residues. Germline CDR1 reads SGHTA; CDR2 reads FQGTGA. The CDR3: CASSNYPPGQGEQFF. The CDR3 DNA is TGTGCCAGCAGCAACTATCCCCCGGGACAGGGTGAGCAGTTCTTC.

The chain combines TRBV7-9 with TRBJ1-1; maybe TRBD1 (5 bases). CDR1 is SEHNR and CDR2 is FQNEAQ in the germline V gene (reference sequence). The CDR3 extends over 15 amino acids. Deletions cut 5 bases from V and 1 base from J, with 14 bases between. CDR3: CASSGTGTANTEAFF. The CDR3, as DNA: TGTGCCAGCAGCGGAACCGGGACGGCGAACACTGAAGCTTTCTTT.

V usage is TRBV19 and J usage is TRBJ1-1; 7 positions agree with TRBD1. There are 15 residues in the CDR3. Germline assignment: CDR1 LNHDA and CDR2 SQIVND (reference sequence). The V segment lost 3 bases and the J segment 3 bases; nucleotides outside the gene matches: 7. CDR3 sequence reads: CASSISGQAYTEAFF. CDR3 nucleotides: TGTGCCAGTAGTATCTCAGGACAGGCGTACACTGAAGCTTTCTTT.

This sequence joins TRBV4-1 and TRBJ1-2; D is possibly TRBD1 (5 bases). The CDR3 has 13 amino acids. Germline V gene sequence: CDR1 MGHRA, CDR2 YSYEKL. The V gene lost 1 base and the J gene lost 3 bases, with 6 bases spanning the gap. The DNA of the CDR3 is TGCGCCAGCAGCCAAGTGGGGGACTATGGCTACACCTTC. Protein product: CASSQVGDYGYTF.

This clonotype appeared a few times. This chain joins TRBV19 and TRBJ1-1; D may be TRBD1 (5 bases). Trimming left V 4 bases short and J 8 bases short, with 11 bases between. Germline CDR1 LNHDA, CDR2 SQIVND (reference sequence). This CDR3 is 12 amino acids long. The CDR3 here is CASSSTGHEAFF. The CDR3 DNA follows: TGTGCCAGTAGTAGCACCGGACACGAAGCTTTCTTT.

This clonotype occurred a few times. The chain has TRBV27 and TRBJ1-6; D unresolved. The CDR3 consists of 14 residues. V lost 3 bases, J lost 6 bases, and 9 bases lay in between. Germline lookup yields CDR1 MNHEY and CDR2 SMNVEV (reference sequence). CDR3 sequence reads: CASSLARINSPLHF. The DNA of the CDR3 is TGTGCCAGCAGTTTGGCAAGAATTAATTCACCCCTCCACTTT.

The V call is TRBV4-3, the J call TRBJ2-7; D possibly matches TRBD1 or TRBD2 (5 bases each). CDR3 length equals 15 residues. Trimming took 4 bases from V and 0 from J, leaving 13 bases between them. The germline gives CDR1 LGHNA, CDR2 YSLEER. DNA for the CDR3: TGCGCCAGCAGCCCCGCTGGGACGGCCTCCTACGAGCAGTACTTC. Translating gives CASSPAGTASYEQYF.

As concerns this clonotype: One end of the junction is discordant with germline, which a read error may explain. The chain links TRBV24-1 to TRBJ1-1; D gene unclear. Germline CDR1 reads KGHDR; CDR2 reads SFDVKD. The CDR3 loop spans 13 amino acids. CDR3 sequence (DNA): TGTGCCACCGGTGATCACAGCGACACTGAAGCTTTCTTT. Encoded protein: CATGDHSDTEAFF.

The V call is TRBV12-3 or TRBV12-4, the J call TRBJ2-3, with a tentative D call TRBD2 (6 bases). This CDR3 region has 15 residues. V shed 5 bases and J shed 4 bases, with 16 bases lying between them. In nucleotides, the CDR3 is TGTGCCAGCAGTGCCGGTGGGGTAGCGGCAGATACGCAGTATTTT. As protein: CASSAGGVAADTQYF.

This clonotype was observed a few times. CDR3 in amino acids: CATSGRTGGLEKLFF. The CDR3 bases are TGTGCCACCAGCGGCCGGACAGGGGGACTTGAAAAACTGTTTTTT. The chain uses TRBV15 and TRBJ1-4; 10 bases agree with TRBD1. This CDR3 is 15 amino acids long. Germline assignment: CDR1 LNHNV and CDR2 YYDKDF (reference sequence). V lost 5 bases to trimming and J lost 7 bases; unmatched junction nucleotides: 7.

J is TRBJ1-3 and V is TRBV9; D unresolved. V gave up 4 bases and J gave up 0 bases, with 11 bases separating them. Per the germline V gene, CDR1 is SGDLS and CDR2 is YYNGEE. CDR3 length: 15 amino acids. The CDR3 loop reads CASSSGINSGNTIYF. Written as DNA, the CDR3 is TGTGCCAGCAGCTCGGGGATCAACTCTGGAAACACCATATATTTT.

This clonotype was detected a few times. The CDR3 reads CASSLVVTSGNNEQFF. The CDR3 nucleotides read TGTGCCAGCAGCTTGGTTGTGACTAGCGGTAACAATGAGCAGTTCTTC. The J gene is TRBJ2-1, the V gene TRBV5-6; 9 bases line up with TRBD2. The CDR3 covers 16 residues. Germline V CDR1 and CDR2: SGHDT, YYEEEE. V lost 0 bases to trimming and J lost 5 bases; unmatched junction nucleotides: 6.

V and J are TRBV12-3 or TRBV12-4 and TRBJ1-5, with 10 bases identical to TRBD1. J gave up 5 bases and V 7 bases, and 5 bases lay outside the gene matches. The CDR3 sequence is 14 residues long. Written as DNA, the CDR3 is TGTGCCAGCACCCCCGGACAGGGGGATCAGCCCCAGCATTTT. Protein product: CASTPGQGDQPQHF.

The DNA for the CDR3 is TGTGCCAGCAGTTACTCAGAGTGGGGCACAGATACGCAGTATTTT. Its protein is CASSYSEWGTDTQYF. The chain carries TRBV6-5 and TRBJ2-3; D is uncertain. The CDR3 is made up of 15 amino acids. Trimming took off 0 bases at V and 1 base at J, with 8 bases between the two ends. Germline assignment: CDR1 MNHEY and CDR2 SVGAGI.

This clonotype was detected many times. The gene calls are TRBV10-3 and TRBJ1-5, with D unresolved. This CDR3 is 14 amino acids long. V was trimmed by 10 bases and J by 0 bases, leaving 13 bases between them. From germline, CDR1 is ENHRY and CDR2 SYGVKD. The CDR3 region is CATTEFYSNQPQHF. CDR3 nucleotide sequence: TGTGCCACCACAGAGTTTTATAGCAATCAGCCCCAGCATTTT.

The CDR3 loop reads CASSIGTYQPQHF. In nucleotides, the CDR3 is TGTGCCAGTAGTATCGGGACGTATCAGCCCCAGCATTTT. The V call is TRBV19, the J call TRBJ1-5; D possibly corresponds to TRBD1 (5 bases). V gave up 3 bases and J gave up 5 bases, with 8 bases separating them. CDR3 length equals 13 residues. The germline gives CDR1 LNHDA, CDR2 SQIVND (reference sequence).

This clonotype was seen repeatedly, ten times or more. V and J are TRBV7-3 and TRBJ2-1; 10 nucleotides agree with TRBD2. V lost 0 bases to trimming and J lost 5 bases; unmatched junction nucleotides: 4. This CDR3 contains 16 residues. CDR1 and CDR2 from the germline V gene are SGHTA and FQGTGA. CDR3 DNA sequence: TGTGCCAGCAGCTTAACGTTAGCGGGGGGTCACAATGAGCAGTTCTTC. This gives the protein CASSLTLAGGHNEQFF. Together with reference TRBV7-3 and TRBJ2-1, the CDR3 gives the full variable domain: GAGVSQTPSNKVTEKGKYVELRCDPISGHTALYWYRQSLGQGPEFLIYFQGTGAADDSGLPNDRFFAVRPEGSVSTLKIQRTERGDSAVYLCASSLTLAGGHNEQFFGPGTRLTVL.

This clonotype appeared many times. J is TRBJ1-1 and V is TRBV6-5; unclear D gene. V was trimmed by 0 bases and J by 0 bases, leaving 11 bases between them. Germline-derived CDR1 and CDR2 are MNHEY and SVGAGI. The CDR3 is 16 amino acids. The CDR3 reads CASSYSNPGVNTEAFF. The CDR3 region has the DNA TGTGCCAGCAGTTACTCGAATCCGGGCGTGAACACTGAAGCTTTCTTT.

This chain connects TRBV6-5 to TRBJ2-1, with 9 bases aligning to TRBD2. CDR3 length: 15 amino acids. Germline CDR1 is MNHEY and CDR2 is SVGAGI. With V trimmed by 5 bases and J by 7 bases, 9 bases remained unmatched. CDR3 amino acids: CASSRTSASRNEQFF. Here the CDR3 DNA reads TGTGCCAGCAGTCGGACTAGCGCGTCGAGGAATGAGCAGTTCTTC.

The J gene is TRBJ2-7, the V gene TRBV2; no clear D. V dropped 1 base and J dropped 3 bases, with 4 bases sitting between them. This CDR3 is built from 12 residues. CDR1 SNHLY and CDR2 FYNNEI come from the germline V gene. CDR3 DNA: TGTGCCAGCAGTGAAGTCAGCTACGAGCAGTACTTC. This gives the protein CASSEVSYEQYF.

This clonotype has a count of ten or more. This rearrangement joins TRBV4-2 to TRBJ1-2; D gene unclear. This CDR3 comprises 16 residues. V was cut by 0 bases and J by 7 bases, with 18 bases left in between. The V gene's germline CDR1 is LGHNA and CDR2 YNFKEQ. Here the CDR3 reads CASSQDITATVGGYTF. In nucleotides, the CDR3 is TGTGCCAGCAGCCAAGATATAACAGCGACCGTTGGTGGCTACACCTTC.

This clonotype was seen a handful of times. The chain recombines TRBV3-1 with TRBJ2-1; no firm D call. The germline V and J ends were trimmed by 6 bases and 4 bases, with 13 bases remaining between them. The CDR3 totals 14 residues. Germline loops: CDR1 LGHDT, CDR2 YNNKEL (reference sequence). The CDR3 loop is CASSLLGEYNEQFF. The CDR3 bases are TGTGCCAGCAGTCTCCTCGGAGAGTACAATGAGCAGTTCTTC.

The CDR3 loop reads CASSKTGGINSPLHF. CDR3 in DNA: TGTGCCAGCAGTAAAACAGGGGGCATAAATTCACCCCTCCACTTT. The rearrangement uses TRBV27 and TRBJ1-6; 9 bases map to TRBD1. This CDR3 region has 15 residues. The germline gives CDR1 MNHEY, CDR2 SMNVEV (reference sequence). V was pared by 5 bases and J by 7 bases, with 6 bases of the junction left unmatched.

CDR3: CAAYSPPDTQYF. CDR3 coding DNA: TGTGCCGCCTACTCCCCCCCCGATACGCAGTATTTT. V is TRBV6-6 and J is TRBJ2-3; D is uncertain. Looked up from germline, CDR1 is MNHNY and CDR2 is SVGAGI (reference sequence). Trimming removed 11 bases at V and 6 bases at J, with 15 bases between. CDR3 length: 12 residues.

This clonotype appeared a few times. The CDR3 DNA reads as TGTGCCAGCAGCTTCGACAGGACCGCCTACGAGCAGTACTTC. Residues: CASSFDRTAYEQYF. V usage is TRBV11-1 and J usage is TRBJ2-7, with D possibly matching TRBD1 (6 bases). The CDR3 is 14 residues long. CDR1 and CDR2 (germline): SGHAT, FQDESV (reference sequence). V dropped 3 bases and J dropped 2 bases, with 11 bases sitting between them.